This T cell receptor (beta chain) comes out of a study of cytomegalovirus exposure and HLA in healthy donors. PCR primers comprised 60 Vbeta and 13 Jbeta primers. Sequenced by immunoSEQ multiplex PCR; TCRdb stores in-frame clones only, minus some. The profile covers some 130,000 clones, with more than 65% appearing a single time and more than 4% taken by the ten largest. The study, taken as a whole, reports: Analysis was carried out at a later point, and it linked a missense DCLRE1C variant to TCR beta V- and J-gene trimming. The majority of TCR sequences were rare, yet some public TCRs appeared in many donors.

A word on this clone: Its antigen is currently unknown.

CDR3 length: 14 amino acids. Deletions cut 1 base from V and 7 bases from J, with 10 bases between. Germline V gene sequence: CDR1 SNHLY, CDR2 FYNNEI. The specimen sequenced was PBMCs. This sequence joins TRBV2 and TRBJ2-2; D perhaps matches TRBD1 (5 bases). This receptor was taken from a male donor in good health and CMV-seropositive. CDR3 DNA sequence: TGTGCCAGCAGTGAAGACAGGAGCAGCGGGGAGCTGTTTTTT. As protein: CASSEDRSSGELFF.